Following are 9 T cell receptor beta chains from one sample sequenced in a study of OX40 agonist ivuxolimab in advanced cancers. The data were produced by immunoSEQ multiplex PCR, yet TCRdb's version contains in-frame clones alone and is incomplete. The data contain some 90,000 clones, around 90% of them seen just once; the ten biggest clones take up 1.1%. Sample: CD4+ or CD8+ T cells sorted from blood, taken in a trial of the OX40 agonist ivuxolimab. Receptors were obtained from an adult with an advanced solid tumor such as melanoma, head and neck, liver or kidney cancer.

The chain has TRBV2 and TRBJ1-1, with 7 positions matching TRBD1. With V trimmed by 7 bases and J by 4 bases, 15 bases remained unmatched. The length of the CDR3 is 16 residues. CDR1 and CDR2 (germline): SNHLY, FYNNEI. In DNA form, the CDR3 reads TGTGCCAGCAAGACATATAAGACAGGGAGTAGCACTGAAGCTTTCTTT. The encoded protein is CASKTYKTGSSTEAFF.

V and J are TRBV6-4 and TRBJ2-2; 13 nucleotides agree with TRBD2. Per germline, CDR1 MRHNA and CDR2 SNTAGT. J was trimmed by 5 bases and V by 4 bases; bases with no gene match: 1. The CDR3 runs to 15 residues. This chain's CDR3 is CASSVGLAGTGELFF. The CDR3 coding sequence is TGTGCCAGCAGTGTGGGACTAGCGGGAACCGGGGAGCTGTTTTTT.

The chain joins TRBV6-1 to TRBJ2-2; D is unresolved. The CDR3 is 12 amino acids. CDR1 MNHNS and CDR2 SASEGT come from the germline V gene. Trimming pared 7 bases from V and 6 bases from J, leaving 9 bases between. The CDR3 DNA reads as TGTGCCAGCAATCCCGCATCCGGGGAGCTGTTTTTT. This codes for CASNPASGELFF.

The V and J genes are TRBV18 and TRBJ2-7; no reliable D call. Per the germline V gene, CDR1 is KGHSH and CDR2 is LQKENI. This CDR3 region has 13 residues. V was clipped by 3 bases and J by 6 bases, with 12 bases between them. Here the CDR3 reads CASSPLDDGEQYF. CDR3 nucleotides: TGTGCCAGCTCACCCCTCGACGATGGCGAGCAGTACTTC.

The CDR3 loop reads CASSPRSGKAYEQYF. CDR3 in DNA: TGTGCCAGCTCACCAAGGTCAGGGAAGGCCTACGAGCAGTACTTC. V usage is TRBV18 and J usage is TRBJ2-7; D might be TRBD1 (5 bases). The germline V and J ends were trimmed by 2 bases and 2 bases, with 13 bases remaining between them. The germline V gene has CDR1 KGHSH and CDR2 LQKENI. The CDR3 totals 15 residues.

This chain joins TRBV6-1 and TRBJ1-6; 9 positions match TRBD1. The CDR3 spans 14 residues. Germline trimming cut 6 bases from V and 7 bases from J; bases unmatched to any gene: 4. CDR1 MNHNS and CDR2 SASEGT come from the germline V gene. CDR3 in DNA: TGTGCCAGCAGGGGACAGGGATTGAATTCACCCCTCCACTTT. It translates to CASRGQGLNSPLHF.

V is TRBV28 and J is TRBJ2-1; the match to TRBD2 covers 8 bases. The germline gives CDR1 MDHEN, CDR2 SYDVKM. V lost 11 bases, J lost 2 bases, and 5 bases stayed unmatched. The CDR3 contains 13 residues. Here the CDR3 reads CASLAVTYNEQFF. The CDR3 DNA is TGTGCCTCACTAGCGGTCACCTACAATGAGCAGTTCTTC. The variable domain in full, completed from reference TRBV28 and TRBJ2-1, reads DVKVTQSSRYLVKRTGEKVFLECVQDMDHENMFWYRQDPGLGLRLIYFSYDVKMKEKGDIPEGYSVSREKKERFSLILESASTNQTSMYLCASLAVTYNEQFFGPGTRLTVL.

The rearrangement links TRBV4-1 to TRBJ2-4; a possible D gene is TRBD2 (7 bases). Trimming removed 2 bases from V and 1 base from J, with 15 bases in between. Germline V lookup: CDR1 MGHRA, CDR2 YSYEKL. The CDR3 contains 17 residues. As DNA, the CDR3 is TGCGCCAGCAGCCAACCATCGGGGGGCGCCGCCAAAAACATTCAGTACTTC. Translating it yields CASSQPSGGAAKNIQYF.

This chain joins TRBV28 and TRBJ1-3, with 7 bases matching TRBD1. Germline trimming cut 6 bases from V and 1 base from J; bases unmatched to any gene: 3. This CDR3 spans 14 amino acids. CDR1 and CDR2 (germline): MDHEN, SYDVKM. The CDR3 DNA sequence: TGTGCCAGCAGGGTGACAGGGTCTGGAAACACCATATATTTT. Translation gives CASRVTGSGNTIYF.